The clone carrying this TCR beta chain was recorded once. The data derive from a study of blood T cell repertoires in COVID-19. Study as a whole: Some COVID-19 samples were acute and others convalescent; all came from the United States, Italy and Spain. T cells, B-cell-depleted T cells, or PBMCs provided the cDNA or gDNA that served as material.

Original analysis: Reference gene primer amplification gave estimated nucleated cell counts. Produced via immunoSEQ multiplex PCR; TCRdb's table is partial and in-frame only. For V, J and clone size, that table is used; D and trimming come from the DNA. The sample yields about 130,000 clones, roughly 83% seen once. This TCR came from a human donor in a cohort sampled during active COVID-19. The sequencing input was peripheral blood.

CDR3 bases: TGTGCCAGCAGCTACTCTGGGGCCAACGTCCTGACTTTC. It encodes CASSYSGANVLTF. This chain uses TRBV27 with TRBJ2-6; D gene uncertain. Between the trimmed V and J ends, which lost 6 bases and 0 bases, there was a span of 3 bases. The CDR3 sequence is 13 residues long. The V gene's germline CDR1 is MNHEY and CDR2 SMNVEV (reference sequence).